One and the same sample provided the 32 T cell receptor beta chains below, sequenced in a study of T-cell memory formation after mild COVID-19. Each CDR3 protein is one row after TCRdb ran MiXCR on the 5' RACE reads. Of fewer than 350,000 distinct CDR3 sequences listed, 14% are singletons. Sequencing was done on a sample of PBMCs or a T cell subset sorted from them (not recorded which). The source of these receptors is a man in his late teens or twenties who had mild COVID-19 (a few samples of this study predate the infection). Cell type and time point are not known.

The chain employs TRBV5-1 and TRBJ2-7; 8 nucleotides match TRBD2. This CDR3 has 19 residues. Germline values: CDR1 SGHRS, CDR2 YFSETQ. Trimming took 0 bases from V and 0 from J; bases not matched to a gene: 14. The CDR3 DNA reads as TGCGCCAGCAGCTTGGTGACTCGCGCGGGGGGTCCCAGCTCCTACGAGCAGTACGTC. Translation gives CASSLVTRAGGPSSYEQYV.

This sequence joins TRBV7-2 and TRBJ2-7, with D possibly called TRBD1 or TRBD2 (5 bases each). This CDR3 spans 14 amino acids. Germline lookup yields CDR1 SGHTA and CDR2 FQGNSA. The V and J ends lost 3 bases and 0 bases respectively, with 9 bases between them. CDR3 protein: CASSFSGTSYEQYV. The DNA of the CDR3 is TGTGCCAGCAGCTTCTCCGGGACCTCCTACGAGCAGTACGTC.

This clonotype was seen ten or more times. This chain joins TRBV5-1 and TRBJ1-6, with D tentatively TRBD1 (6 bases). This CDR3 spans 15 amino acids. V was cut by 4 bases and J by 9 bases, with 17 bases left in between. CDR1 SGHRS and CDR2 YFSETQ come from the germline V gene. CDR3 protein: CASSPVQGFGSPLHF. The CDR3 DNA sequence: TGCGCCAGCAGCCCTGTTCAGGGGTTCGGTTCACCCCTCCACTTT.

The rearrangement links TRBV4-3 to TRBJ1-5, with D hard to call. Trimming removed 0 bases from V and 3 bases from J, with 12 bases in between. Germline assignment: CDR1 LGHNA and CDR2 YSLEER. The length of the CDR3 is 16 residues. CDR3 residues: CASSQDSGVNNQPQHF. CDR3 DNA sequence: TGCGCCAGCAGCCAAGATAGTGGGGTTAACAATCAGCCCCAGCATTTT.

This clonotype has only a few counts. The rearrangement links TRBV7-2 to TRBJ2-7; TRBD1 matches 8 bases. The V gene end was trimmed by 6 bases and the J gene end by 3 bases; junction bases not matched to a gene: 10. Per germline, CDR1 SGHTA and CDR2 FQGNSA. The CDR3 has 15 residues. CDR3: CASRKTGVYDYEQYF. The CDR3 DNA reads TGTGCCAGCAGAAAGACAGGGGTGTACGACTACGAGCAGTACTTC.

The chain has TRBV6-1 and TRBJ2-1; 8 positions agree with TRBD2. The CDR3 has 14 amino acids. With 8 bases clipped from V and 2 bases from J, the junction kept 5 bases outside the gene matches. Germline CDR1 MNHNS, CDR2 SASEGT. In nucleotides, the CDR3 is TGTGCCAGCGAAAGCGGGGGAACCTACAATGAGCAGTTCTTC. This encodes CASESGGTYNEQFF.

The J gene is TRBJ2-1, the V gene TRBV12-3 or TRBV12-4; D is perhaps TRBD1 or TRBD2 (6 bases each). The V end lost 2 bases, the J end lost 4 bases, and 15 bases lay between the germline ends. The CDR3 is made up of 16 amino acids. CDR3 in amino acids: CASSLTGAQGYNEQFF. The CDR3 nucleotides read TGTGCCAGCAGTTTAACGGGGGCTCAGGGGTACAATGAGCAGTTCTTC.

V usage is TRBV5-1 and J usage is TRBJ1-1, with D unresolved. Germline V gene data show CDR1 as SGHRS and CDR2 as YFSETQ. The CDR3 has 12 residues. V gave up 5 bases and J gave up 1 base, with 6 bases separating them. The CDR3 sequence is CASSMENTEAFF. The CDR3 DNA follows: TGCGCCAGCAGTATGGAGAACACTGAAGCTTTCTTT.

The V and J genes are TRBV14 and TRBJ1-6; possible D gene TRBD1, 5 bases. The CDR3 length is 13 residues. V dropped 2 bases and J dropped 9 bases, with 8 bases sitting between them. CDR1 is SGHDN and CDR2 is FVKESK in the germline V gene. CDR3 nucleotides: TGTGCCAGCAGCCAACAGGGCAGTTCACCCCTCCACTTT. Protein sequence: CASSQQGSSPLHF.

In its sample, this clonotype was seen a few times. The chain's CDR3 is CASSQGTGSSYEQYV. CDR3 sequence (DNA): TGCGCCAGCAGCCAAGGGACAGGGTCCTCCTACGAGCAGTACGTC. This rearrangement joins TRBV4-1 to TRBJ2-7, with TRBD1 identical over 8 bases. From germline, CDR1 is MGHRA and CDR2 YSYEKL. The length of the CDR3 is 15 residues. V gave up 1 base and J gave up 0 bases; unmatched junction bases: 2.

This clonotype has just a few counts. This chain links TRBV6-6 with TRBJ1-4; the D is unclear. With 6 bases removed from V and 4 bases from J, the gap between germline ends came to 15 bases. The V gene's germline CDR1 is MNHNY and CDR2 SVGAGI (reference sequence). This CDR3 comprises 15 residues. This chain's CDR3 is CASSPARRVNEKLFF. The DNA for the CDR3 is TGTGCCAGCAGCCCCGCTCGACGGGTTAATGAAAAACTGTTTTTT.

This clonotype was counted a few times. The chain recombines TRBV7-2 with TRBJ2-5, with D tentatively TRBD2 (5 bases). Germline values: CDR1 SGHTA, CDR2 FQGNSA. The V end lost 7 bases, the J end lost 7 bases, and 16 bases lay between the germline ends. This CDR3 spans 13 amino acids. CDR3 sequence: CASTSSGLGTQYF. Here the CDR3 DNA reads TGTGCCAGCACCTCGAGCGGATTGGGGACCCAGTACTTC.

This clonotype was seen many times. The chain carries TRBV7-3 and TRBJ2-3, with D maybe TRBD2 (7 bases). This CDR3 spans 15 amino acids. Germline V gene lookup returns CDR1 SGHTA and CDR2 FQGTGA. Trimming stripped 3 bases from V and 6 bases from J, with 16 bases between. The chain's CDR3 is CASSLTDGGADTQYF. CDR3 DNA: TGTGCCAGCAGCTTGACCGATGGGGGGGCGGATACGCAGTATTTT. The whole variable domain, remainder taken from reference TRBV7-3 and TRBJ2-3, is GAGVSQTPSNKVTEKGKYVELRCDPISGHTALYWYRQSLGQGPEFLIYFQGTGAADDSGLPNDRFFAVRPEGSVSTLKIQRTERGDSAVYLCASSLTDGGADTQYFGPGTRLTVL.

V usage is TRBV28 and J usage is TRBJ2-3; D is unclear. This CDR3 is 13 amino acids long. Trimming took 5 bases from V and 1 from J, leaving 7 bases between them. Germline CDR1 MDHEN, CDR2 SYDVKM. CDR3 bases: TGTGCCAGCAGTCGGGCCGGCACAGATACGCAGTATTTT. Amino acids: CASSRAGTDTQYF. The full variable domain, in which reference TRBV28 and TRBJ2-3 provide the parts outside the CDR3, is DVKVTQSSRYLVKRTGEKVFLECVQDMDHENMFWYRQDPGLGLRLIYFSYDVKMKEKGDIPEGYSVSREKKERFSLILESASTNQTSMYLCASSRAGTDTQYFGPGTRLTVL.

This clonotype was seen more than once but under ten times. V gene TRBV3-2 combines with J gene TRBJ1-1; the DNA was not compared with TRBD1, the D call given in the table. TRBV3-2 is shown as a pseudogene. The CDR3 consists of 13 residues. The CDR3 nucleotides read TGTGCCAGCAGCCAGCCGGGGAACACTGAAGCTTTCTTT. Residues: CASSQPGNTEAFF.

This clonotype has a handful of counts. The chain combines TRBV27 with TRBJ2-7; 8 nucleotides line up with TRBD1. V lost 2 bases, J lost 7 bases, and 7 bases stayed unmatched. CDR1 is MNHEY, CDR2 SMNVEV, per germline (reference sequence). The CDR3 extends over 14 amino acids. CDR3 sequence: CASSLRQGSREQYV. CDR3 nucleotides: TGTGCCAGCAGTTTACGACAGGGGTCTCGGGAGCAGTACGTC.

This clonotype was seen only a few times. V is TRBV2 and J is TRBJ2-3; D perhaps matches TRBD1 (5 bases). Germline assignment: CDR1 SNHLY and CDR2 FYNNEI. This CDR3 spans 14 amino acids. V was trimmed by 0 bases and J by 6 bases, leaving 10 bases between them. The CDR3 sequence: CASSEAPGLDTQYF. The CDR3 DNA reads as TGTGCCAGCAGTGAAGCGCCAGGGCTCGATACGCAGTATTTT.

The J gene is TRBJ2-5, the V gene TRBV3-1; TRBD1 or TRBD2 may be the D gene (6 bases each). V was cut by 6 bases and J by 4 bases, with 15 bases left in between. Per the germline V gene, CDR1 is LGHDT and CDR2 is YNNKEL (reference sequence). CDR3 size: 14 residues. The chain's CDR3 is CASRRTWGAETQYF. CDR3 DNA sequence: TGTGCCAGCAGACGAACTTGGGGGGCAGAGACCCAGTACTTC.

The rearrangement links TRBV6-5 to TRBJ1-2; D call uncertain. Germline CDR1 MNHEY, CDR2 SVGAGI. The CDR3 consists of 14 residues. V was trimmed by 5 bases and J by 1 base, leaving 11 bases between them. CDR3 residues: CASSPVQSNYGYTF. The CDR3 region has the DNA TGTGCCAGCAGTCCTGTCCAGAGTAACTATGGCTACACCTTC.

The chain uses TRBV20-1 and TRBJ2-2; 13 nucleotides line up with TRBD2. After removal of 0 bases from V and 1 base from J, the junction contained 2 bases not matched to a gene. Germline values: CDR1 DFQATT, CDR2 SNEGSKA (reference sequence). This CDR3 region has 17 residues. The CDR3 reads CSAREGTSGVNTGELFF. CDR3 bases: TGCAGTGCTAGAGAAGGGACTAGCGGGGTGAACACCGGGGAGCTGTTTTTT.

The V call is TRBV11-1, the J call TRBJ2-7; the D is unclear. Deletions cut 1 base from V and 0 bases from J, with 7 bases between. Per germline, CDR1 SGHAT and CDR2 FQDESV (reference sequence). The CDR3 length is 14 residues. The CDR3 loop is CASSLGPASYEQYV. Written as DNA, the CDR3 is TGTGCCAGCAGCTTAGGGCCAGCCTCCTACGAGCAGTACGTC.

This clonotype was counted a few times. The chain links TRBV4-1 to TRBJ2-2, with 7 bases lining up with TRBD1. V trimming: 2 bases; J trimming: 0 bases; junction bases outside the gene matches: 6. The CDR3 runs to 17 residues. Per germline, CDR1 MGHRA and CDR2 YSYEKL. CDR3 sequence reads: CASSQKPGQSNTGELFF. The CDR3 coding sequence is TGCGCCAGCAGCCAAAAGCCGGGACAGTCGAACACCGGGGAGCTGTTTTTT.

This chain uses TRBV12-3 or TRBV12-4 with TRBJ2-1; TRBD2 is a possible D gene (5 bases). This CDR3 is 14 amino acids long. Trimming shortened V by 7 bases and J by 2 bases, and 12 bases separated the two germline ends. CDR3 in DNA: TGTGCCAGCACCCTCTCCGGGACCTACAATGAGCAGTTCTTC. Translating gives CASTLSGTYNEQFF.

The rearrangement uses TRBV20-1 and TRBJ1-1; no clear D gene. The CDR3 contains 12 residues. CDR1 and CDR2 (germline): DFQATT, SNEGSKA (reference sequence). The V end lost 3 bases, the J end lost 3 bases, and 8 bases lay between the germline ends. The CDR3 here is CSARGPDTEAFF. DNA for the CDR3: TGCAGTGCTAGGGGTCCGGACACTGAAGCTTTCTTT.

The chain employs TRBV4-1 and TRBJ1-1; D remains unclear. Trimming cost V 1 base and J 6 bases, with 9 bases left between them. Germline loops: CDR1 MGHRA, CDR2 YSYEKL. CDR3 length: 13 amino acids. CDR3 sequence: CASSQGRVAEAFF. CDR3 bases: TGCGCCAGCAGCCAAGGCCGGGTAGCTGAAGCTTTCTTT.

This clonotype was seen a handful of times. The chain carries TRBV2 and TRBJ1-1, with TRBD1 as a possible D gene (5 bases). Germline-derived CDR1 and CDR2 are SNHLY and FYNNEI. The CDR3 has 14 amino acids. V lost 3 bases and J lost 1, with 9 bases in between. The CDR3 DNA follows: TGTGCCAGCAGTGACTTGGGACCGAACACTGAAGCTTTCTTT. Protein: CASSDLGPNTEAFF.

Only a few counts were recorded for this clonotype. The CDR3 DNA reads TGTGCCAGCTCCTTTAACTGGGGCGGGGAAGAGACCCAGTACTTC. This gives the protein CASSFNWGGEETQYF. V gene TRBV7-2 combines with J gene TRBJ2-5, with D perhaps matching TRBD2 (6 bases). The V gene's germline CDR1 is SGHTA and CDR2 FQGNSA. The length of the CDR3 is 15 residues. V was clipped by 8 bases and J by 3 bases, with 19 bases between them.

In its sample, this clonotype was seen a few times. The chain joins TRBV20-1 to TRBJ2-5; tentatively, D is TRBD1 (5 bases). V was trimmed by 6 bases and J by 0 bases, leaving 17 bases between them. The germline CDR1 and CDR2 sequences are DFQATT and SNEGSKA (reference sequence). There are 15 residues in the CDR3. The CDR3 DNA sequence: TGCAGTGCCCCACCGAGGACAACGTACCAAGAGACCCAGTACTTC. Translating it yields CSAPPRTTYQETQYF.

For the CDR3, the DNA is TGCAGTGCCTACGGCCCGAACACTGAAGCTTTCTTT. Translating gives CSAYGPNTEAFF. The J gene is TRBJ1-1, the V gene TRBV20-1; D gene uncertain. Trimming left V 6 bases short and J 1 base short, with 9 bases between. Germline V CDR1 and CDR2: DFQATT, SNEGSKA (reference sequence). The CDR3 extends over 12 amino acids.

The chain carries TRBV6-1 and TRBJ2-3; 8 bases align to TRBD1. With 8 bases clipped from V and 6 bases from J, the junction kept 16 bases outside the gene matches. The CDR3 consists of 16 residues. Germline V gene sequence: CDR1 MNHNS, CDR2 SASEGT. This CDR3 reads CASPPGGLVFPDTQYF. The CDR3 DNA sequence: TGTGCCAGCCCGCCAGGGGGCTTGGTTTTTCCGGATACGCAGTATTTT.

The chain joins TRBV18 to TRBJ1-2, with no clear D. Germline CDR1 is KGHSH and CDR2 is LQKENI. V was trimmed by 4 bases and J by 4 bases, leaving 16 bases between them. There are 15 residues in the CDR3. DNA of the CDR3: TGTGCCAGCTCACTGGGGAGGGAGCAACTCTATGGCTACACCTTC. Protein: CASSLGREQLYGYTF.

This clonotype was seen repeatedly, ten times or more. The V call is TRBV9, the J call TRBJ2-2; unclear D gene. Germline assignment: CDR1 SGDLS and CDR2 YYNGEE. The CDR3 extends over 15 amino acids. The V end was cut by 0 bases, the J end by 1 base, with 7 bases between. The CDR3 loop is CASSVAKGNTGELFF. The CDR3 DNA is TGTGCCAGCAGCGTAGCCAAGGGGAACACCGGGGAGCTGTTTTTT.